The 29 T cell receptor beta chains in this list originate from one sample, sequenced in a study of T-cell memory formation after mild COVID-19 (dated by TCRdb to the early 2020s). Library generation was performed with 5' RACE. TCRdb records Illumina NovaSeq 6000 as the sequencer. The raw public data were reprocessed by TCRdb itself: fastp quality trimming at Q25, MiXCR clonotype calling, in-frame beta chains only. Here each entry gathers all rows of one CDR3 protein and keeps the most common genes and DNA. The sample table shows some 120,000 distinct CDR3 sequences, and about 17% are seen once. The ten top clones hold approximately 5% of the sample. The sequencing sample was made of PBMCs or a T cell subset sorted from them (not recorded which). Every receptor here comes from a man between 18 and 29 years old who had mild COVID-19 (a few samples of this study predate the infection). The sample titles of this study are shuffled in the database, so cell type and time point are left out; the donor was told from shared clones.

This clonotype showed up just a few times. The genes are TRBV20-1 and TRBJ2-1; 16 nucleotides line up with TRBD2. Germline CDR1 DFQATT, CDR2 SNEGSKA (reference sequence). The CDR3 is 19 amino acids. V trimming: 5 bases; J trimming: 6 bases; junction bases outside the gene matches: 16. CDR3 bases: TGCAGTGCTTTCATCCCCGGGACTAGCGGGGGGGCCAGAGGCAATGAGCAGTTCTTC. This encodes CSAFIPGTSGGARGNEQFF.

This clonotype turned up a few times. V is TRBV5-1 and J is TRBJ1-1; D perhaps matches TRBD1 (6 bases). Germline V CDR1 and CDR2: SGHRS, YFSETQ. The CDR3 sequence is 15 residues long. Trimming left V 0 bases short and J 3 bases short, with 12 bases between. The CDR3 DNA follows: TGCGCCAGCAGCTTGGCAACCAACAGGGACACTGAAGCTTTCTTT. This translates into CASSLATNRDTEAFF.

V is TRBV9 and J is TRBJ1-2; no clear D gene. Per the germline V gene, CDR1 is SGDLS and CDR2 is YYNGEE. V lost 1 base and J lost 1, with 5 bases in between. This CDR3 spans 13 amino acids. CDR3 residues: CASSVNDNYGYTF. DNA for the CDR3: TGTGCCAGCAGCGTAAATGATAACTATGGCTACACCTTC.

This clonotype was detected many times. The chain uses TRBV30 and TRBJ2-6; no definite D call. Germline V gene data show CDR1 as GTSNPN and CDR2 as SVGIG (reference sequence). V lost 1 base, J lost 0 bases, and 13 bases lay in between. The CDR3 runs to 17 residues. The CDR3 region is CAWSESLITSGANVLTF. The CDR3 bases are TGTGCCTGGAGTGAGTCCTTAATTACCTCTGGGGCCAACGTCCTGACTTTC.

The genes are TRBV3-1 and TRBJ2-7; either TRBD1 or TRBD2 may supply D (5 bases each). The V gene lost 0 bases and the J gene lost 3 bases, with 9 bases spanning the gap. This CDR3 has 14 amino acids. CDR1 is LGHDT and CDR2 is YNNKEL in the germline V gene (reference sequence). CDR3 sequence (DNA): TGTGCCAGCAGCCAAGACGGAGGACACTACGAGCAGTACTTC. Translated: CASSQDGGHYEQYF.

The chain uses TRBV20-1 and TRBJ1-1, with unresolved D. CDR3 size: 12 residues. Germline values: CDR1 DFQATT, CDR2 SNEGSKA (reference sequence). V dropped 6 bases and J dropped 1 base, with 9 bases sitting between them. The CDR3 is CSAPRQNTEAFF. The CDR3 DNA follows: TGCAGTGCCCCGCGGCAGAACACTGAAGCTTTCTTT.

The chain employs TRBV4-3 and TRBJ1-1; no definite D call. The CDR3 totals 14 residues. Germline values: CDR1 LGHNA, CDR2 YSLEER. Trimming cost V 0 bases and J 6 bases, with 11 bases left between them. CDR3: CASSQDSGMAEAFF. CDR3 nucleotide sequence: TGCGCCAGCAGCCAAGATTCCGGGATGGCTGAAGCTTTCTTT.

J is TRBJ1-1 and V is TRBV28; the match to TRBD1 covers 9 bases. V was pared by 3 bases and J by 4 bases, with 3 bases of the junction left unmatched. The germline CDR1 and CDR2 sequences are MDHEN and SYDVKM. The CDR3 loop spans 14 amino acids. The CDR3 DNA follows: TGTGCCAGCAGTTTGGGACAGGGATTCACTGAAGCTTTCTTT. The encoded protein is CASSLGQGFTEAFF.

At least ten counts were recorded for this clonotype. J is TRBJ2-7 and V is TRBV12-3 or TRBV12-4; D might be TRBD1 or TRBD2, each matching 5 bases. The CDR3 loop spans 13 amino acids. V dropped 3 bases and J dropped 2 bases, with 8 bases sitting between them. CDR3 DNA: TGTGCCAGCAGTTTCGGGGACCCCTACGAGCAGTACGTC. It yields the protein CASSFGDPYEQYV.

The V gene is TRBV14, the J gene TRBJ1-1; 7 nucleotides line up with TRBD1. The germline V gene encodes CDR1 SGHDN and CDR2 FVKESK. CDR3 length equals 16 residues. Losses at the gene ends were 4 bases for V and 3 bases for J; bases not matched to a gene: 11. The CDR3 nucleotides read TGTGCCAGCAGCCCGAGACAGGGAGATGGTGACACTGAAGCTTTCTTT. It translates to CASSPRQGDGDTEAFF.

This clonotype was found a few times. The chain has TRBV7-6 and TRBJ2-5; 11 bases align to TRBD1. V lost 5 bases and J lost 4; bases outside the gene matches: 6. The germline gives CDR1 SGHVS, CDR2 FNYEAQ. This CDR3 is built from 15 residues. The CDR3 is CASSTGQGVGETQYF. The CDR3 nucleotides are TGTGCCAGCAGCACGGGACAGGGGGTTGGAGAGACCCAGTACTTC.

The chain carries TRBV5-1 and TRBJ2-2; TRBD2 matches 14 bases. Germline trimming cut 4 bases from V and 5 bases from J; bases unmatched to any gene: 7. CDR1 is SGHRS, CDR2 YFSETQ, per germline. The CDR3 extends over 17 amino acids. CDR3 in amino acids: CASSPTSGGAYTGELFF. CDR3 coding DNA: TGCGCCAGCAGCCCGACTAGCGGGGGGGCCTATACCGGGGAGCTGTTTTTT.

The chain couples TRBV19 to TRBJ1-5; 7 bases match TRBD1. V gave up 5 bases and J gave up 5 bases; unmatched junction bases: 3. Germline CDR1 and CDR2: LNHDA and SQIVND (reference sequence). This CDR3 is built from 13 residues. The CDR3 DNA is TGTGCCAGTAGTGACGACAGGGATCAGCCCCAGCATTTT. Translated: CASSDDRDQPQHF.

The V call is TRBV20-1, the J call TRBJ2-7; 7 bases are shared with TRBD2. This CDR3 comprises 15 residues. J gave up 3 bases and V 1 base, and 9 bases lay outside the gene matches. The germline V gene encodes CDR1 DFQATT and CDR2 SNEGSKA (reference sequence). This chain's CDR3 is CSARVTQPGGYEQYF. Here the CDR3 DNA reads TGCAGTGCTAGAGTCACCCAGCCGGGGGGCTACGAGCAGTACTTC.

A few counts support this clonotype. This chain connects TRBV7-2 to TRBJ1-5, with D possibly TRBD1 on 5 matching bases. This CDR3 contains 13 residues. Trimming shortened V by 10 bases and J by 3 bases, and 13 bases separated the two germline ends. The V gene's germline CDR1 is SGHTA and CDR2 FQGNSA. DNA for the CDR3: TGTGCCACCTCGAGCAGGGCCAATCAGCCCCAGCATTTT. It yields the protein CATSSRANQPQHF.

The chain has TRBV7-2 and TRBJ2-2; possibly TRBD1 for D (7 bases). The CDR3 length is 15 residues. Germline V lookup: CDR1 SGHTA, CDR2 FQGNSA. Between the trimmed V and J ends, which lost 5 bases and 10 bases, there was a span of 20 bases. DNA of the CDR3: TGTGCCAGCAGCAATCTCGGCAGCAGGGGGGTGGAGCTGTTTTTT. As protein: CASSNLGSRGVELFF.

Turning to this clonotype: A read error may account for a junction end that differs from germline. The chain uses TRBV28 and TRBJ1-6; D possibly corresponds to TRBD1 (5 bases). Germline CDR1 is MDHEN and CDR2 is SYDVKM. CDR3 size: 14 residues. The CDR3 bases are TGTGACAGCAGTTCGGGACCAGCCCTGGAGACCCTCCACTTT. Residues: CDSSSGPALETLHF.

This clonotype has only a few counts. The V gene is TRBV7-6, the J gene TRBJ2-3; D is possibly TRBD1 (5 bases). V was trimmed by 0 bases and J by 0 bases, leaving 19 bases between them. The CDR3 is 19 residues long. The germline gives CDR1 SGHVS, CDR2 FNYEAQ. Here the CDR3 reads CASSLALRDRNFSTDTQYF. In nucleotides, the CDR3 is TGTGCCAGCAGCTTAGCGTTGAGAGACAGAAACTTTAGCACAGATACGCAGTATTTT.

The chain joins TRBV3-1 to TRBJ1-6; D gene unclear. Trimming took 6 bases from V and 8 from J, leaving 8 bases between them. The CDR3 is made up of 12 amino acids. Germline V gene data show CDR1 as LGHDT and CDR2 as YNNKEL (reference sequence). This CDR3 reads CASRKPDSPLHF. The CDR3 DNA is TGTGCCAGCAGGAAACCGGATTCACCCCTCCACTTT. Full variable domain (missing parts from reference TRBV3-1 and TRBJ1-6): DTAVSQTPKYLVTQMGNDKSIKCEQNLGHDTMYWYKQDSKKFLKIMFSYNNKELIINETVPNRFSPKSPDKAHLNLHINSLELGDSAVYFCASRKPDSPLHFGNGTRLTVT.

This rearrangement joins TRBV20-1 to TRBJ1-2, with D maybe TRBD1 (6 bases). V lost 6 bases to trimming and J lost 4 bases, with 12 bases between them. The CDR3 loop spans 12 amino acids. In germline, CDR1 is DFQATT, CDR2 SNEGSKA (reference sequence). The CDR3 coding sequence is TGCAGTGCCCCCCCAGGGGCCTATGGCTACACCTTC. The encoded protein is CSAPPGAYGYTF.

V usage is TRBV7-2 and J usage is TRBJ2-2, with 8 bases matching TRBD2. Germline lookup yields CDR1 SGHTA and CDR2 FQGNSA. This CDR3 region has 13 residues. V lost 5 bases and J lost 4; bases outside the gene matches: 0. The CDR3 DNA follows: TGTGCCAGCAGCCGGGGGGGCACCGGGGAGCTGTTTTTT. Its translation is CASSRGGTGELFF.

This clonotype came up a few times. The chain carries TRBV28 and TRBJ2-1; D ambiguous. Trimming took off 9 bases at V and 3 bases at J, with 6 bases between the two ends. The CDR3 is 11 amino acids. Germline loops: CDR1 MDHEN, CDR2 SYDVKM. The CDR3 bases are TGTGCCAGTTCAGACTACAATGAGCAGTTCTTC. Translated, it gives CASSDYNEQFF.

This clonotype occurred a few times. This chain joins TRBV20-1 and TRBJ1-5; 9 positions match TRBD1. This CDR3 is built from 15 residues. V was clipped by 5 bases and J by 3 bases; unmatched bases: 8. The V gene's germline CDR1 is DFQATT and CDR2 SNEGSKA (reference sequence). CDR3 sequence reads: CSAVQGAQANQPQHF. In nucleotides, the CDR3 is TGCAGTGCTGTACAGGGGGCGCAGGCCAATCAGCCCCAGCATTTT.

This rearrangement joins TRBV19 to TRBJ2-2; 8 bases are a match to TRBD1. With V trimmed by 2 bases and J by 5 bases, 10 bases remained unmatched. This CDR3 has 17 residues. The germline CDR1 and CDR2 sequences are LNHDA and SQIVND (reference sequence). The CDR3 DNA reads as TGTGCCAGTAGTATATCTCGCCTCAGGGGGCATACCGGGGAGCTGTTTTTT. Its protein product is CASSISRLRGHTGELFF.

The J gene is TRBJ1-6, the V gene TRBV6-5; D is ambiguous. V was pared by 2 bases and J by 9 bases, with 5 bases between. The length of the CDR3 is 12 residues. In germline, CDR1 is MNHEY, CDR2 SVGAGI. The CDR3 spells CASSYGRSPLHF. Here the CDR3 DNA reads TGTGCCAGCAGTTACGGGCGTTCACCCCTCCACTTT.

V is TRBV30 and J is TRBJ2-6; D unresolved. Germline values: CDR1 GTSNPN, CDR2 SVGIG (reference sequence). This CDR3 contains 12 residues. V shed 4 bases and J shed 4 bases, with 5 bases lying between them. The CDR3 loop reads CAWNSGANVLTF. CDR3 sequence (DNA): TGTGCCTGGAACTCCGGGGCCAACGTCCTGACTTTC. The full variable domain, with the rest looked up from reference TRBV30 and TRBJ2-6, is SQTIHQWPATLVQPVGSPLSLECTVEGTSNPNLYWYRQAAGRGLQLLFYSVGIGQISSEVPQNLSASRPQDRQFILSSKKLLLSDSGFYLCAWNSGANVLTFGAGSRLTVL.

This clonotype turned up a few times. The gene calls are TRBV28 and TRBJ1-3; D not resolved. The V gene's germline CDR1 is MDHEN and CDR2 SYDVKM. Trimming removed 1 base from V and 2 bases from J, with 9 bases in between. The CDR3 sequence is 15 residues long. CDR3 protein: CASSLYPEAGNTIYF. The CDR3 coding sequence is TGTGCCAGCAGTTTATACCCGGAAGCTGGAAACACCATATATTTT. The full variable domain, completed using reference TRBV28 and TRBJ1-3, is DVKVTQSSRYLVKRTGEKVFLECVQDMDHENMFWYRQDPGLGLRLIYFSYDVKMKEKGDIPEGYSVSREKKERFSLILESASTNQTSMYLCASSLYPEAGNTIYFGEGSWLTVV.

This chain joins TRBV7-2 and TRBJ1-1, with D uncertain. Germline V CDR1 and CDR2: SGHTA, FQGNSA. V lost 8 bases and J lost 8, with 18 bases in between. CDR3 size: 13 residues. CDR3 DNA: TGTGCCAGCCCCCTCGCAGGTTCAGAAGAAGCTTTCTTT. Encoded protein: CASPLAGSEEAFF. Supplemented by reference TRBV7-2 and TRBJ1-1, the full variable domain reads GAGVSQSPSNKVTEKGKDVELRCDPISGHTALYWYRQSLGQGLEFLIYFQGNSAPDKSGLPSDRFSAERTGGSVSTLTIQRTQQEDSAVYLCASPLAGSEEAFFGQGTRLTVV.

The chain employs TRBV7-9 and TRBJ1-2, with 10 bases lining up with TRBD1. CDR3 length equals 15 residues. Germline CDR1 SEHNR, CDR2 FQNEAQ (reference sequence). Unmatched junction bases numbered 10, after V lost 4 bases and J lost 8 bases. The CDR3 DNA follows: TGTGCCAGCAGCTCGATTTCCGGGACAGGGGAGGGCTACACCTTC. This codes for CASSSISGTGEGYTF. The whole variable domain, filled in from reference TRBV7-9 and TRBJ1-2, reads DTGVSQNPRHKITKRGQNVTFRCDPISEHNRLYWYRQTLGQGPEFLTYFQNEAQLEKSRLLSDRFSAERPKGSFSTLEIQRTEQGDSAMYLCASSSISGTGEGYTFGSGTRLTVV.